Below, 26 T cell receptor beta chains from the same sample are listed, as sequenced in a study of metastatic and nonmetastatic thyroid tumors. Using MiXCR, TCRdb re-called clones from the PCR reads. The sample contains under 20,000 clones, 25% to 30% of which appear only once. Ahead of thyroid surgery, no patient had received treatment of any kind. Sequenced material: adjacent normal tissue. The receptors originated from a female donor with papillary thyroid cancer or a benign thyroid nodule (not recorded which). Some clones in this sample may be carry-over from other donors' samples.

The V gene is TRBV11-3, the J gene TRBJ2-5, with 10 bases fitting TRBD2. Germline values: CDR1 SGHNT, CDR2 YENEEA. There are 15 residues in the CDR3. Trimming at V came to 4 bases and at J to 2 bases, leaving 4 bases not matched to a gene. Here the CDR3 DNA reads TGTGCCAGCAGCTCAGGACTAGCGGTACAAGAGACCCAGTACTTC. This gives the protein CASSSGLAVQETQYF.

The chain uses TRBV12-3 or TRBV12-4 and TRBJ2-7; TRBD1 might be the D (5 bases). V lost 0 bases to trimming and J lost 2 bases, with 20 bases between them. The CDR3 consists of 18 residues. The CDR3 sequence: CASSLAPRTVIRAYEQYF. For the CDR3, the DNA is TGTGCCAGCAGTTTAGCGCCCAGGACGGTCATCAGGGCCTACGAGCAGTACTTC.

The genes are TRBV5-5 and TRBJ1-5; D ambiguous. Trimming left V 1 base short and J 0 bases short, with 8 bases between. Germline CDR1 and CDR2: SGHKS and YYEKEE (reference sequence). The CDR3 length is 15 residues. CDR3 nucleotides: TGTGCCAGCAGCTTGTTGGGATATAGCAATCAGCCCCAGCATTTT. Its protein is CASSLLGYSNQPQHF.

The V and J genes are TRBV9 and TRBJ2-1; 10 bases agree with TRBD1. V gave up 0 bases and J gave up 8 bases; unmatched junction bases: 5. Germline assignment: CDR1 SGDLS and CDR2 YYNGEE. This CDR3 comprises 15 residues. DNA of the CDR3: TGTGCCAGCAGCGTAGTGGGACAGGGGAGGCATGAGCAGTTCTTC. It codes for CASSVVGQGRHEQFF.

This clone has a handful of counts. This chain links TRBV10-3 with TRBJ2-2, with 10 bases aligning to TRBD1. Germline V gene data show CDR1 as ENHRY and CDR2 as SYGVKD. The CDR3 length is 17 residues. J was trimmed by 0 bases and V by 6 bases; bases with no gene match: 7. CDR3 sequence: CAIRPGQGKTNTGELFF. The DNA for the CDR3 is TGTGCCATCAGACCGGGACAGGGGAAGACGAACACCGGGGAGCTGTTTTTT.

This chain uses TRBV7-8 with TRBJ2-3; 7 nucleotides align to TRBD1. CDR1 SGHVS and CDR2 FQNEAQ come from the germline V gene. V was clipped by 0 bases and J by 6 bases; unmatched bases: 0. This CDR3 region has 13 residues. CDR3 DNA sequence: TGTGCCAGCAGCTTAGCACAGGGGGATACGCAGTATTTT. Translation: CASSLAQGDTQYF.

This clone has only a few counts. The V and J genes are TRBV12-5 and TRBJ1-1; D is undetermined. V lost 1 base to trimming and J lost 1 base, with 4 bases between them. The CDR3 is made up of 13 amino acids. From germline, CDR1 is LGHNT and CDR2 FRNRAP. CDR3 protein: CASGLEGNTEAFF. The CDR3 bases are TGTGCTAGTGGTTTGGAGGGGAACACTGAAGCTTTCTTT.

The genes are TRBV5-1 and TRBJ1-1; TRBD1 aligns across 7 bases. The CDR3 is made up of 16 amino acids. Trimming removed 2 bases from V and 0 bases from J; junction bases left unmatched: 7. Germline loops: CDR1 SGHRS, CDR2 YFSETQ. For the CDR3, the DNA is TGCGCCAGCAGCTTACAAACAGGGGCGATGAACACTGAAGCTTTCTTT. Its translation: CASSLQTGAMNTEAFF. The full variable domain, in which reference TRBV5-1 and TRBJ1-1 provide the parts outside the CDR3, is KAGVTQTPRYLIKTRGQQVTLSCSPISGHRSVSWYQQTPGQGLQFLFEYFSETQRNKGNFPGRFSGRQFSNSRSEMNVSTLELGDSALYLCASSLQTGAMNTEAFFGQGTRLTVV.

This clone was seen many times. This chain uses TRBV11-2 with TRBJ1-4; possible D gene TRBD1, 5 bases. The CDR3 totals 12 residues. The V gene lost 4 bases and the J gene lost 5 bases, with 5 bases spanning the gap. Germline CDR1 SGHAT, CDR2 FQNNGV. In DNA form, the CDR3 reads TGTGCCAGCAGCTGGGACAATGAAAAACTGTTTTTT. As protein: CASSWDNEKLFF.

The chain combines TRBV30 with TRBJ1-6; D unresolved. CDR1 GTSNPN and CDR2 SVGIG come from the germline V gene (reference sequence). The V and J ends lost 1 base and 9 bases respectively, with 7 bases between them. The CDR3 covers 12 residues. The CDR3, as DNA: TGTGCCTGGAGTGGAAAGAGTTCACCCCTCCACTTT. Its translation: CAWSGKSSPLHF.

This clone has a handful of counts. DNA for the CDR3: TGTGCCAGTATGGGGCAGGCTAGGGCGGCTCCTGAAGCTTTCTTT. Protein product: CASMGQARAAPEAFF. The chain has TRBV19 and TRBJ1-1, with D possibly matching TRBD1 (5 bases). Trimming stripped 7 bases from V and 6 bases from J, with 21 bases between. Germline V gives CDR1 LNHDA, CDR2 SQIVND (reference sequence). The CDR3 sequence is 15 residues long.

This clone was picked up a small number of times. V is TRBV7-8 and J is TRBJ2-3, with D tentatively TRBD2 (5 bases). The CDR3 covers 13 residues. Per the germline V gene, CDR1 is SGHVS and CDR2 is FQNEAQ. With 4 bases removed from V and 1 base from J, the gap between germline ends came to 6 bases. CDR3 residues: CASSSLGTDTQYF. The CDR3 nucleotides are TGTGCCAGCAGCTCACTAGGCACAGATACGCAGTATTTT.

This clone was seen ten or more times. As DNA, the CDR3 is TGTGCCAGCAGACTTACAGGGTTCGACACTGAAGCTTTCTTT. Translated: CASRLTGFDTEAFF. V is TRBV6-1 and J is TRBJ1-1, with D tentatively TRBD1 (6 bases). The CDR3 is 14 residues long. Germline lookup yields CDR1 MNHNS and CDR2 SASEGT. V gave up 6 bases and J gave up 3 bases, with 14 bases separating them.

The V call is TRBV12-3 or TRBV12-4, the J call TRBJ1-2; D might be TRBD1 (6 bases). The CDR3 runs to 12 residues. V was trimmed by 6 bases and J by 4 bases, leaving 9 bases between them. CDR3: CASSKQGYGYTF. The CDR3 DNA is TGTGCCAGCAGCAAACAGGGCTATGGCTACACCTTC.

This chain links TRBV6-6 with TRBJ2-1; D is possibly TRBD2 (6 bases). Trimming shortened V by 2 bases and J by 9 bases, and 17 bases separated the two germline ends. The CDR3 totals 15 residues. The germline V gene has CDR1 MNHNY and CDR2 SVGAGI (reference sequence). CDR3 sequence: CASSYLTAGGREQFF. The CDR3 bases are TGTGCCAGCAGTTACCTGACAGCCGGGGGACGTGAGCAGTTCTTC.

In this sample, this clone turned up a few times. The chain uses TRBV28 and TRBJ1-3; TRBD1 agrees at 10 bases. The trim removed 8 bases at V and 2 bases at J, leaving 3 bases unmatched. Germline V gives CDR1 MDHEN, CDR2 SYDVKM. This CDR3 comprises 14 residues. CDR3 protein: CASCGQGAGNTIYF. The CDR3, as DNA: TGTGCCAGCTGTGGACAGGGGGCTGGAAACACCATATATTTT.

The chain combines TRBV27 with TRBJ2-7, with D maybe TRBD1 (5 bases). Germline V gives CDR1 MNHEY, CDR2 SMNVEV (reference sequence). The CDR3 sequence is 13 residues long. Trimming pared 3 bases from V and 8 bases from J, leaving 14 bases between. Written as DNA, the CDR3 is TGTGCCAGCAGTTTGCTTCAGGGTGGAAAGCAGTACGTC. Amino acids: CASSLLQGGKQYV.

The gene calls are TRBV20-1 and TRBJ2-1, with D possibly called TRBD1 or TRBD2 (5 bases each). Germline-derived CDR1 and CDR2 are DFQATT and SNEGSKA (reference sequence). V was pared by 4 bases and J by 4 bases, with 14 bases between. The CDR3 is 14 residues long. The CDR3 DNA follows: TGCAGTGCTAACGGGGTAGGGGCTTACAATGAGCAGTTCTTC. Encoded protein: CSANGVGAYNEQFF.

V gene TRBV20-1 combines with J gene TRBJ1-5; 11 bases are shared with TRBD1. Germline V lookup: CDR1 DFQATT, CDR2 SNEGSKA (reference sequence). After removal of 6 bases from V and 6 bases from J, the junction contained 7 bases not matched to a gene. CDR3 size: 14 residues. The CDR3 DNA sequence: TGCAGTGCCACGGACAGGGGGCCAGCTCAGCCCCAGCATTTT. Residues: CSATDRGPAQPQHF.

J is TRBJ2-2 and V is TRBV28; 11 bases fit TRBD1. CDR3 length: 16 residues. Losses at the gene ends were 1 base for V and 7 bases for J; bases not matched to a gene: 5. CDR1 is MDHEN and CDR2 is SYDVKM in the germline V gene. The CDR3 DNA reads TGTGCCAGCAGTTTATACCCCGGGACAGGGGGCGGGGAGCTGTTTTTT. It yields the protein CASSLYPGTGGGELFF.

To note about this clone: A read error may account for a junction end that differs from germline. This chain connects TRBV5-1 to TRBJ2-3; TRBD2 agrees at 7 bases. CDR3 length: 15 amino acids. Germline CDR1 SGHRS, CDR2 YFSETQ. CDR3 bases: TGCGCCAGCAACTTGGTGGCGGGAGGCACAGATACGCAGTATTTT. It yields the protein CASNLVAGGTDTQYF.

A few counts support this clone. The CDR3 protein is CASSPDPTGIGTEAFF. In DNA form, the CDR3 reads TGTGCCAGCAGTCCCGATCCGACAGGGATTGGGACTGAAGCTTTCTTT. This chain links TRBV28 with TRBJ1-1; the match to TRBD1 covers 7 bases. The CDR3 runs 16 residues. J was trimmed by 5 bases and V by 5 bases; bases with no gene match: 14. CDR1 is MDHEN and CDR2 is SYDVKM in the germline V gene.

The genes are TRBV19 and TRBJ2-7; 8 bases match TRBD1. Germline CDR1 reads LNHDA; CDR2 reads SQIVND (reference sequence). The junction had 3 bases not matched to a gene; V was cut back by 5 bases and J by 0 bases. The CDR3 is made up of 14 amino acids. CDR3 coding DNA: TGTGCCAGTAGTCTGGGACAGGACTCCTACGAGCAGTACTTC. It codes for CASSLGQDSYEQYF.

The chain uses TRBV12-3 or TRBV12-4 and TRBJ2-1, with 11 positions matching TRBD2. The J segment lost 3 bases and the V segment lost 3 bases, leaving 4 bases of the junction unmatched. This CDR3 spans 16 amino acids. CDR3 residues: CASSFNSGGVYNEQFF. Written as DNA, the CDR3 is TGTGCCAGCAGTTTTAATAGCGGGGGGGTCTACAATGAGCAGTTCTTC.

The V gene is TRBV2, the J gene TRBJ1-1; a possible D gene is TRBD1 (5 bases). There are 15 residues in the CDR3. Germline-derived CDR1 and CDR2 are SNHLY and FYNNEI. Between the trimmed V and J ends, which lost 5 bases and 3 bases, there was a span of 16 bases. CDR3: CASSNTGTGHTEAFF. CDR3 bases: TGTGCCAGCAGTAATACCGGGACGGGCCACACTGAAGCTTTCTTT.

This chain uses TRBV7-2 with TRBJ1-1, with D perhaps matching TRBD1 (6 bases). The V gene lost 5 bases and the J gene lost 8 bases, with 15 bases spanning the gap. The CDR3 consists of 13 residues. The germline CDR1 and CDR2 sequences are SGHTA and FQGNSA. CDR3 nucleotide sequence: TGTGCCAGCAGCCCTGGGACACCAATCGAAGCTTTCTTT. Amino acid sequence: CASSPGTPIEAFF.